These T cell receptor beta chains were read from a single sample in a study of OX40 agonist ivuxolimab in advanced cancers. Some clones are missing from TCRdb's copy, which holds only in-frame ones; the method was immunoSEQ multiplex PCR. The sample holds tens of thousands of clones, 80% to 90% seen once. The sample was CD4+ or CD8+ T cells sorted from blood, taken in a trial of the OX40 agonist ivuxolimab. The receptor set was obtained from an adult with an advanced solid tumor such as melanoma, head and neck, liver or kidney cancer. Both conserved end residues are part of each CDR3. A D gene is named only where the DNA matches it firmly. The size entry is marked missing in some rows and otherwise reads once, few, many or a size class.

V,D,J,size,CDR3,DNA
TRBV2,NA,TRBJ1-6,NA,CASSSYNSPLHF,TGTGCCAGCAGCTCCTATAATTCACCCCTCCACTTT
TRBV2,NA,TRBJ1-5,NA,CASSGPEGSGYQPQHF,TGTGCCAGCAGTGGGCCCGAAGGTTCGGGATATCAGCCCCAGCATTTT
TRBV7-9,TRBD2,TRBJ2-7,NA,CASSFLTSGRTTRQYF,TGTGCCAGCAGTTTTTTAACTAGCGGGAGGACTACGAGGCAGTACTTC
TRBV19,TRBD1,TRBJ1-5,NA,CASTTVTGVNQPQHF,TGTGCCAGTACAACCGTGACAGGGGTCAATCAGCCCCAGCATTTT
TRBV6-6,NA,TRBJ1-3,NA,CASSYDQGRDTIYF,TGTGCCAGCAGTTACGACCAGGGTCGGGACACCATATATTTT
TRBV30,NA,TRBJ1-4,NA,CAWSLGGDEKLFF,TGTGCCTGGAGCCTGGGGGGGGATGAAAAACTGTTTTTT
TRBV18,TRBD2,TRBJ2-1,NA,CASSPPSGGEQFF,TGTGCCAGCTCACCACCTAGCGGGGGCGAGCAGTTCTTC
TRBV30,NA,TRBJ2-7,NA,CAWSDPGGRPSSYEQYF,TGTGCCTGGAGCGACCCCGGCGGCCGTCCCAGCTCCTACGAGCAGTACTTC
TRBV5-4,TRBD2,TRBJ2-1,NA,CASSISGSTNNEQFF,TGTGCCAGCAGCATTAGCGGGAGCACCAACAATGAGCAGTTCTTC
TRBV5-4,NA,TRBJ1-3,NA,CASSLAGASGNTIYF,TGTGCCAGCAGCTTGGCCGGGGCCTCTGGAAACACCATATATTTT
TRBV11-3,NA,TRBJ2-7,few,CASSLEGGLSSYEQYF,TGTGCCAGCAGCTTAGAGGGGGGTTTGAGCTCCTACGAGCAGTACTTC
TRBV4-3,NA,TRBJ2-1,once,CASSQAGLGDEQFF,TGCGCCAGCAGCCAAGCGGGACTGGGCGATGAGCAGTTCTTC
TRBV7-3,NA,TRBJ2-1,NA,CASSLRPPGNEQFF,TGTGCCAGCAGCTTAAGACCCCCGGGGAATGAGCAGTTCTTC
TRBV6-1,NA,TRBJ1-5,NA,CASSGVYSNQPQHF,TGTGCCAGCAGTGGGGTATATAGCAATCAGCCCCAGCATTTT
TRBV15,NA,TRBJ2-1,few,CATSRDRRVEQFF,TGTGCCACCAGCAGAGATCGGCGGGTCGAGCAGTTCTTC
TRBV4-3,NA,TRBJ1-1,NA,CASSQDLRGMNTEAFF,TGCGCCAGCAGCCAAGATTTGAGGGGCATGAACACTGAAGCTTTCTTT
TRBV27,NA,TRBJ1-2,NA,CASSFGHLYGYTF,TGTGCCAGCAGTTTTGGGCACCTTTATGGCTACACCTTC
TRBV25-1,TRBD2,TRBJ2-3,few,CASSEGLAGITDTQYF,TGTGCCAGCAGTGAGGGGCTAGCGGGCATCACAGATACGCAGTATTTT